These 9 T cell receptor beta chains share one sample of origin, sequenced in a study of tissue T cells after allogeneic stem cell transplantation. Sequenced by immunoSEQ multiplex PCR; TCRdb stores in-frame clones only, minus some. The sample yields some 7,700 clones, approximately 50% seen once. Stated time point: mouse harvest day 7 after allogeneic transplant. Mouse grafts combined 10^7 T-cell-depleted bone marrow cells with 10^6 splenic CD5+ T cells. The sample comprised gut tissue. These receptors originate from a female BALB/c mouse given C57BL/6 T cells with graft-versus-host disease after an allogeneic hematopoietic cell transplant.

Regarding this clone: Gene names denote mouse genes. The DNA ends 1 residue before the CDR3 does, and the rest of the CDR3 is filled in from the germline J gene. The gene calls are TRBV12-1 and TRBJ1-2; TRBD1 might be the D (6 bases). The V and J ends lost 3 bases and 1 base respectively, with 8 bases between them. The CDR3 runs to 13 residues. Germline V gene data show CDR1 as SGHSN and CDR2 as HYEKVE. The part of the CDR3 DNA that was read is TGTGCCAGCTCTTGGGGACAAAACTCCGACTACACC. Protein sequence: CASSWGQNSDYT. The CDR3 in its entirety is CASSWGQNSDYTF.

In the case of this clone: These gene names are mouse names. Read sequence stops 1 residue before the CDR3 end, and the germline J gene provides the missing end. The J gene is TRBJ2-1, the V gene TRBV4; 14 nucleotides line up with TRBD2. The CDR3 consists of 15 residues. Unmatched junction bases numbered 3, after V lost 5 bases and J lost 6 bases. Germline CDR1 is LGHDT and CDR2 is YNNKQL (reference sequence). CDR3 DNA, as far as it was read: TGTGCCAGCAGCCCCGGGACTGGGGGGGCTGCTGAGCAGTTC. Protein: CASSPGTGGAAEQF. The whole CDR3 protein is CASSPGTGGAAEQFF.

This clone was detected a few times. Gene names denote mouse genes. The same CDR3 also results from other DNA sequences found in this sample. This CDR3 is CASSLGNNERLFF. The covered CDR3 bases are TGTGCCAGCAGTCTTGGCAACAACGAAAGATTATTT. The chain employs TRBV26 and TRBJ1-4; no clear D. The read terminates 1 residue before the CDR3 end, so the remaining end is supplied by the germline J gene. This CDR3 contains 13 residues. The V gene lost 3 bases and the J gene lost 4 bases, with 6 bases spanning the gap. CDR1 KGHPV and CDR2 FQNQEV come from the germline V gene (reference sequence). The full variable domain, in which reference TRBV26 and TRBJ1-4 provide the parts outside the CDR3, is NSKVIQTPRYLVKGQGQKAKMRCIPEKGHPVVFWYQQNKNNEFKFLINFQNQEVLQQIDMTEKRFSAECPSNSPCSLEIQSSEAGDSALYLCASSLGNNERLFFGHGTKLSVL.

As regards this clone: Germline and genes: mouse. Read data end 1 residue before the CDR3 end; the end is taken from the germline J gene. This chain uses TRBV12-1 with TRBJ2-5; 9 bases align to TRBD2. The J segment lost 0 bases and the V segment lost 2 bases, leaving 5 bases of the junction unmatched. The CDR3 sequence is 16 residues long. CDR1 and CDR2 (germline): SGHSN, HYEKVE. CDR3 amino acids: CASSPGTGFNQDTQYF. The sequenced CDR3 bases are TGTGCCAGCTCTCCCGGGACTGGGTTTAACCAAGACACCCAGTAC.

On this clone itself: Germline and genes here are mouse. The CDR3 end lies 1 residue beyond the end of the read and is filled in from the germline J gene. This chain connects TRBV24 to TRBJ2-7; possibly TRBD1 for D (7 bases). Trimming stripped 3 bases from V and 7 bases from J, with 13 bases between. Looked up from germline, CDR1 is KGHTA and CDR2 is FRNEEI. The CDR3 has 13 residues. CDR3 region: CASSLRGRNEQYF. The CDR3 bases that were read are TGTGCCAGCAGTCTTAGGGGGCGGAACGAACAGTAC.

Remarks on this clone: Germline and genes: mouse. With the read ending 1 residue before the CDR3 end, the germline J gene is used to fill in that end. The chain employs TRBV26 and TRBJ2-4; 7 nucleotides agree with TRBD1. From germline, CDR1 is KGHPV and CDR2 FQNQEV (reference sequence). CDR3 length equals 14 residues. After removal of 4 bases from V and 2 bases from J, the junction contained 3 bases not matched to a gene. CDR3 DNA (partial): TGTGCCAGCAGTCGACAGGGTTCTCAAAACACCTTGTAC. As protein: CASSRQGSQNTLY. The complete CDR3 protein is CASSRQGSQNTLYF.

A remark on this clone: Germline and genes: mouse. The read stops 1 residue short of the end of the CDR3; the missing end is completed from the germline J gene. Other DNA sequences in the sample encode the same CDR3. This chain uses TRBV3 with TRBJ2-4; the D is unclear. V lost 3 bases, J lost 5 bases, and 3 bases lay in between. The CDR3 is 11 residues long. The germline V gene has CDR1 SNHLY and CDR2 FYNGKV (reference sequence). The CDR3 loop reads CASSLGNTLYF. Partial CDR3 DNA: TGTGCCAGCAGCTTGGGAAACACCTTGTAC.

About this clone itself: Gene labels here are mouse ones. The observed sequence ends 1 residue before the CDR3 terminus, with the missing tail filled in from the germline J gene. This rearrangement joins TRBV26 to TRBJ1-1; maybe TRBD1 (6 bases). The germline CDR1 and CDR2 sequences are KGHPV and FQNQEV (reference sequence). Trimming took off 8 bases at V and 0 bases at J, with 10 bases between the two ends. The CDR3 covers 13 residues. The CDR3 loop is CASQGHSNTEVFF. The CDR3 bases that were read are TGTGCCAGCCAGGGACACTCAAACACAGAAGTCTTC. Using reference TRBV26 and TRBJ1-1 for the parts outside the CDR3, the full variable domain is NSKVIQTPRYLVKGQGQKAKMRCIPEKGHPVVFWYQQNKNNEFKFLINFQNQEVLQQIDMTEKRFSAECPSNSPCSLEIQSSEAGDSALYLCASQGHSNTEVFFGKGTRLTVV.

Concerning this clone: Germline and genes: mouse. CDR3 DNA (partial): TGTGCCAGCAGCCTCCGGGACAACTATGAACAGTAC. This encodes CASSLRDNYEQY. From start to end, the CDR3 is CASSLRDNYEQYF. V usage is TRBV3 and J usage is TRBJ2-7, with D possibly matching TRBD1 (6 bases). Coverage ceases 1 residue before the CDR3 finishes, and the germline J gene fills in the end. The CDR3 covers 13 residues. Germline assignment: CDR1 SNHLY and CDR2 FYNGKV (reference sequence). The germline V and J ends were trimmed by 5 bases and 3 bases, with 11 bases remaining between them.